These 3 T cell receptor beta chains were sequenced from one sample in a study of cytomegalovirus exposure and HLA in healthy donors. It was with 60 Vbeta and 13 Jbeta primers that the PCR ran. Method: immunoSEQ multiplex PCR; TCRdb's copy keeps in-frame clones and lacks some. Here the sample spans over 30,000 clones, 75% to 85% being singletons. Sequenced: PBMCs. Receptor source: a woman in her late teens or twenties in good health and CMV-seronegative.

The chain carries TRBV7-2 and TRBJ1-1; D unresolved. The CDR3 runs to 12 residues. V lost 2 bases, J lost 7 bases, and 8 bases lay in between. Germline-derived CDR1 and CDR2 are SGHTA and FQGNSA. CDR3 residues: CASSLSGNEAFF. The CDR3 DNA sequence: TGTGCCAGCAGCTTATCCGGGAATGAAGCTTTCTTT.

The DNA for the CDR3 is TGCGCCAGCAGCCCGGTAACAGGTCCCAACACTGAAGCTTTCTTT. Its protein is CASSPVTGPNTEAFF. V gene TRBV5-1 combines with J gene TRBJ1-1; D is perhaps TRBD1 (5 bases). The V and J ends lost 4 bases and 2 bases respectively, with 15 bases between them. Germline V lookup: CDR1 SGHRS, CDR2 YFSETQ. The CDR3 covers 15 residues.

This clone was seen only a few times. The gene calls are TRBV27 and TRBJ1-5; 8 bases map to TRBD1. The V segment lost 5 bases and the J segment 6 bases; nucleotides outside the gene matches: 12. Germline CDR1 reads MNHEY; CDR2 reads SMNVEV (reference sequence). The CDR3 covers 16 residues. The CDR3 sequence: CASSLDPGGSGQPQHF. CDR3 in DNA: TGTGCCAGCAGTCTAGACCCAGGGGGCAGTGGTCAGCCCCAGCATTTT.